This T cell receptor (beta chain) is drawn from a study of blood T cell repertoires in COVID-19. The germline V and J ends were trimmed by 6 bases and 2 bases, with 14 bases remaining between them. The CDR3 spans 15 residues. The germline V gene encodes CDR1 MDHEN and CDR2 SYDVKM. Some clones are missing from TCRdb's copy, which holds only in-frame ones; the method was immunoSEQ multiplex PCR. This table has 400,000 or so clones, around 87% appearing once. The TCR sequence derives from a man aged 35-49 years in a cohort exposed to, infected with or recovered from COVID-19 (not recorded which). Material for sequencing was PBMCs or T cells enriched from blood (not recorded which). V usage is TRBV28 and J usage is TRBJ1-5, with D perhaps TRBD1 (6 bases). CDR3 DNA sequence: TGTGCCAGCAGCCCAGGGGCCGGGGGCAATCAGCCCCAGCATTTT. It codes for CASSPGAGGNQPQHF.